This TCR beta chain was retrieved from a study of cytomegalovirus exposure and HLA in healthy donors (dated by TCRdb to 2016 to 2017). In the study overall: An earlier analysis of several hundred of the donors reported 276 Gb of sequence data and 117 million unique TCR beta sequences from about 200 million T cells. To decide whether each TCR beta V gene segment behaved as functional or pseudogenic, an earlier analysis of approximately 590 of the donors relied on high-throughput TCR beta sequencing. To predict cytomegalovirus infection status, the study brought together high-throughput TCR immunosequencing, statistical association of individual TCRs with disease status, and machine learning. Every repertoire in the discovery cohort had been generated on one and the same sequencing platform. In addition to the first cohort of roughly 700 subjects, a separate validation cohort of 130 or so different subjects was used. The number of donors typed differed by locus, with about 629-630 for A, B, C, DRB1 and DQB1, about 500 for DQA1, over 600 for DPA1, and around 430 for DPB1. Roughly five DR-DQ haplotypes were handled as single units for association and clustering because linkage in the cohort was strong. Genome-wide SNP genotypes for about 65% of the roughly 700 donors were used in a later genetic analysis, which treated that subset as a discovery cohort. In a later analysis, previously published TCR beta repertoires from 670 or so donors were re-analyzed and high-resolution HLA genotyping was added so that TCR occurrence patterns could be studied. Around 320 gigabases of sequencing data and tens of millions of unique TCR sequences were included in an early release covering 550 to 650 HLA-typed donors. In the later analysis, no new phenotypic data were used to find candidate immune exposures; instead, reliance was placed on TCR beta sequences and their occurrence across donors. The aim of the study was to test whether cataloging public T cell receptors could identify signatures of past pathogen exposure. Alongside the repertoire data, information on donor age, sex, ethnicity and CMV serostatus was compiled. Across about 380 genotyped donors of the cohort, an average of about 240,000 unique TCR beta nucleotide sequences per donor were sequenced, and roughly 20% of those sequences were non-productive. Of the 350 to 450 genotyped donors, 65% to 90% were placed in the genetic ancestry cluster associated with self-reported Caucasian donors. Both class I and class II loci were covered by HLA typing, at four-digit resolution. The study used immunosequencing to profile the T cell repertoires of approximately 630 subjects and linked those repertoires to cytomegalovirus serostatus.

The cohort was made up of around 720 healthy bone marrow donors. At the time of sampling, all cohort members were nominally healthy, though unrecorded immune exposures were likely present. The donor was CMV seronegative and belonged to the group of 380 or so seronegative cohort members. Every donor gave a peripheral blood sample, and the peripheral blood mononuclear cells from that sample were used for TCR beta sequencing. The Qiagen DNeasy Blood Extraction Kit was used to extract genomic DNA from the blood cell samples. Via the germline V gene, CDR1 is SGDLS and CDR2 YYNGEE. V is cut by 2 bases and J by 6 bases, and the space between the germline ends is 11 bases. The CDR3 spans 14 residues, from the cysteine through the phenylalanine. CDR3 DNA is the only sequence kept; it has 42 bases, read in frame from the first base. Libraries were prepared through the immunoSEQ multiplex PCR assay. A mixture of 60 forward primers for TCR Vbeta segments and 13 reverse primers for TCR Jbeta segments was used in the multiplex PCR. The CDR3 region of rearranged TCR beta genes was amplified from genomic DNA with a multiplex PCR assay. On the Illumina HiSeq System, the amplified TCR beta libraries were sequenced as 87-base-pair reads. The published analysis was carried out like this. Across the 600 to 700 repertoires, a later analysis counted 75 million to 90 million unique TCR beta chains, roughly 11 million of which were shared by at least two donors. A nearest-neighbor algorithm error-corrected the raw reads and collapsed the reads into unique sequences, merging closely related sequences to remove PCR and sequencing errors. To assign V, D and J gene segments, CDR3 sequences were aligned to IMGT reference sequences. For a sequence to be retained, a match of at least six nucleotides to both a V gene segment and a J gene segment was required. Rearrangements were classified as productive when the CDR3 lacked stop codons and remained in frame with V and J, and all other rearrangements were classified as non-productive. CDR3 was defined by IMGT convention, running from the second conserved V-encoded cysteine to the conserved J-encoded phenylalanine. The earlier analysis of 587 of the donors excluded sequences that lacked an unambiguous match to a single V gene segment. In an earlier analysis of 587 of the donors, a V segment was called functional when productive rearrangements were above 56.7%, and segregating when the standard deviation between donors exceeded 5%. A statistical classification framework was developed to diagnose cytomegalovirus status using the catalog of TCR beta chain sequences. In a later analysis, TCR nucleotide sequences were compared against IMGT/GENE-DB human TR gene sequences so that V and J genes could be assigned. A later analysis assigned CDR3 sequences and most-parsimonious VDJ recombination scenarios with the TCRdist pipeline. In a later analysis, each TCR beta chain was defined by its CDR3 amino acid sequence together with its V-gene family, and reads lacking a unique V-gene family were excluded. As a way to deal with suspected cross-contamination and a sequencing artifact, a later analysis dropped 592 nucleotide sequences that were highly shared and had low generation probability. A later analysis calculated a clonal expansion index for each public chain from normalized within-repertoire ranks of inferred template counts. In a later analysis, generation probabilities were computed using a VDJ recombination model fitted to out-of-frame rearrangements, and the results were checked against IGoR. A later analysis scored TCR-TCR, TCR-HLA and TCR-CMV co-occurrence with hypergeometric tests, applying a repertoire-size bias correction to TCR pairs. To estimate false discovery rates, a later analysis permuted the HLA or CMV assignments 20 times. In a later analysis, co-occurring TCRs were grouped with DBSCAN, and TCRdist sequence similarity was added when clustering was performed within HLA-allele-positive subsets. For co-occurrence clustering, repertoires with fewer than 30,000 or more than 120,000 public chains were excluded, along with roughly five repertoires with anomalous nucleotide sharing. This is the immuneACCESS table as TCRdb keeps it, with only in-frame sequences that have V and J called. A part of the clones is gone; compared with another copy, unresolved V genes explain less than half, and the rest is unexplained. V and J calls and clone size follow that table, whereas D and trimming were derived from the DNA. In all, the sample holds roughly 100,000 clones, and about 80% of those were seen once. 3.5% to 5% of the sample belongs to the ten largest clones.

As for this clone: Its antigen remains undetermined. Base quality data are lacking; no much larger clone is found one base away.

Broad study findings and their caveats: V-gene and J-gene trimming of TCR beta chains was associated with a missense DCLRE1C variant in a later genetic analysis, and the association was replicated in an independent cohort. Several of the top co-occurrence clusters appeared to be linked to parvovirus B19, influenza, CMV and Epstein-Barr virus, according to a later analysis. A total of roughly 160 TCR beta chains were listed by the study as associated with cytomegalovirus. Correlated functional status among segregating V segments might be attributable to linkage disequilibrium, but an unknown experimental factor could not be ruled out. CMV serostatus was the only immune exposure information available for the cohort. In a later analysis, some 18,000 TCR beta sequences were associated with specific HLA alleles at a false discovery rate of 0.05. The presence/absence analyses assumed that sequencing depth was roughly uniform across donors, and that assumption may not be true. The classifier was reported to diagnose cytomegalovirus status with high specificity and sensitivity in both the original cohort and the validation cohort. A later analysis found that most CMV-associated TCR beta chains appeared HLA-restricted, with HLA associations seemingly driven largely by CMV exposure. Only TCR beta chains were sequenced in this cohort, and the absence of alpha or paired-chain data limited detectable features. It was suggested by the authors that the approach could potentially be generalized to other disease states and immunological phenotypes. In a later analysis, TCR association rates were found to vary across HLA loci, with the most associated TCRs seen for DRB1 alleles and the fewest for HLA-C alleles. Compared with the roughly 700-donor mean, donors in an Asian-associated ancestry cluster had fewer N-insertions in productive TCRs, according to a later genetic analysis. A few of the identified cytomegalovirus-associated TCR beta chains were confirmed in vitro to be specific for cytomegalovirus antigens. In a later analysis, HLA-associated TCR beta chains showed more clonal expansion and lower generation probabilities than non-associated chains that were equally common. Some IMGT-functional V segments, including TRBV6-2 and TRBV6-3, could not be told apart with the 87-base-pair reads, so those segments were excluded. The sequencing pipeline was judged likely to have produced a cluster of highly shared sequence variants as a technical artifact. Because HLA typing was unavailable for some donors at each locus, only the typed subset was used in association tests. Because counts were too low, roughly 17 rarely observed V segments, including chromosome 9 orphons, were left out of the earlier analysis of several hundred of the donors. In an earlier analysis of around 600 of the donors, most TCR beta V segments were observed in productive rearrangements about 90% or about 30% of the time, broadly matching IMGT annotations. Most TCR sequences were seen in very few donors, while some public TCRs were found in many individuals. When HLA alleles, especially DR and DQ, strongly co-occurred, attributing TCR associations to individual alleles was difficult. A further reported finding was that TCR beta sequences accurately predicted the HLA-A and HLA-B alleles for most subjects in the first cohort.

The sequence derives from a middle-aged man in good health and CMV-seronegative. The rearrangement combines TRBV9 with TRBJ2-2; a weak D assignment points to TRBD2 (7 bases agree). Sequenced input: PBMCs. CDR3 reads: CASSVWGGPGELFF. The nucleotides are TGTGCCAGCAGCGTGTGGGGGGGCCCCGGGGAGCTGTTTTTT.